This entry features one T cell receptor (beta chain) sequence. Its antigen is not yet known. It has no much larger one-base neighbor in the sample; base qualities were not kept. Enrolling through a virtual design, the prospective study's participants ranged in age from roughly 18 to 90 years and lived across 24 United States geographic areas. Cohort assignment in the prospective study relied on participant-reported clinical history from a screening survey and a study questionnaire. ImmuneRACE Cohort 3 recovered participants were defined by two consecutive negative NP/OP PCR tests, healthcare professional clearance, or symptom resolution. In the prospective study, whole blood, serum and a nasopharyngeal or oropharyngeal swab were collected from each participant by mobile phlebotomists. Participants in the prospective study had the option to provide additional blood draws and questionnaires over an approximately 2-month period. Before DNA extraction, prospective study blood samples were shipped either frozen or at room temperature.

This specimen belongs to a study of blood T cell repertoires in COVID-19 (TCRdb year 2020). The study in broad terms: Samples from collaborators originated in the United States, Italy and Spain and spanned both the acute and convalescent phases of COVID-19. The samples were drawn from the first 160 participants of the ongoing ImmuneRACE study and from 950 to 1,500 subjects provided by 6 global collaborators. The repertoires were released in a freely available public database intended as a resource for research on the immune response to SARS-CoV-2. HLA class I and class II types, where available, came from metadata supplied by the sample provider rather than from assay-based typing. Nearly every sample came with metadata listing a de-identified subject ID, COVID-19 status, age in years and sex. Subjects who had been exposed to COVID-19, were actively infected with it, or had recovered from it provided the deeply sampled blood TCRbeta repertoires that made up the dataset. The prospective study material was composed of cDNA or gDNA derived from T cells, B-cell-depleted T cells, or PBMCs.

Overall study outcomes, separate from this receptor: Clinical and demographic metadata were provided uncurated, with the amount varying by source and participant.

TCRbeta CDR3 regions were amplified from genomic DNA using the immunoSEQ Assay, a bias-controlled multiplex PCR. The original pipeline was this. The number of nucleated cells in each sample was estimated from the amplification of reference gene primers within the assay. Sequence reads were collapsed and filtered to measure the absolute abundance of every unique TCRbeta CDR3 rearrangement. Productive Simpson clonality was computed per sample as the square root of Simpson's diversity index over productive rearrangements. TCRdb stores this immuneACCESS table with in-frame sequences only. Part of the clones is absent; in the studies checked, under half of the shortfall reflects unresolved V genes, and no reason is known for the rest. V, J and clone size reflect that table, while D and trimming were determined from the DNA. Present in this sample are over 200,000 clones, less than 90% of which were seen just once. Jointly, the top ten make up approximately 6.5% of the sample.

What was sequenced was PBMCs or T cells enriched from blood (not recorded which). The sequence came from a woman between 40 and 50 years old who had recovered from COVID-19.

DNA sequence: TGTGCCACCGGCGGGACAGGGGCAACTAATGAAAAACTGTTTTTT. Its protein reads: CATGGTGATNEKLFF. The rearranged chain carries TRBV28 and TRBJ1-4; TRBD1 agrees with 10 junctional bases. From the cysteine through the phenylalanine, the CDR3 covers 15 amino acids. Only the CDR3 portion is preserved as DNA: 45 bases, with reading frame beginning at the first base. The V end gives up 10 bases and the J end 0 bases, leaving 5 bases in the junction not matched to a gene. CDR1 and CDR2, looked up from the germline V gene, are MDHEN and SYDVKM.